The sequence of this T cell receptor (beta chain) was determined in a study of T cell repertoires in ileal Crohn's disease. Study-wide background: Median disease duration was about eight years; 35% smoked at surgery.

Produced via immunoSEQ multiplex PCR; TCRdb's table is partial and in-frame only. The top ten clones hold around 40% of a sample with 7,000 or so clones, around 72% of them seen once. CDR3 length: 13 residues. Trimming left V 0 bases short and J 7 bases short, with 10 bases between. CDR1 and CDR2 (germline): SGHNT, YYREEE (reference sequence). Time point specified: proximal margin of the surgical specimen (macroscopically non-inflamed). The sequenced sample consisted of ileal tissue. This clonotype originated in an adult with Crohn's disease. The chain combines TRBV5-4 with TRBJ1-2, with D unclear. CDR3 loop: CASSLEVLAGYTF. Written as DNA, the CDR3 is TGTGCCAGCAGCTTGGAGGTCCTCGCTGGCTACACCTTC.